The 16 T cell receptor beta chains reported below all come from one sample, sequenced in a study of control samples from healthy donors and cancer patients. The protocol was immunoSEQ multiplex PCR, while the TCRdb copy is restricted to in-frame clones and leaves out a portion. The sample consists of 150,000 to 200,000 clones, around 94% of them appearing once. The sequencing input was blood. Every receptor here comes from a young woman in good health.

The J gene is TRBJ1-2, the V gene TRBV19, with no clear D. CDR3 length: 12 residues. The V and J ends lost 8 bases and 8 bases respectively, with 15 bases between them. Germline loops: CDR1 LNHDA, CDR2 SQIVND (reference sequence). CDR3 DNA sequence: TGTGCCAGTGTCGGCCGGGGAAGAGGCTACACCTTC. Translated: CASVGRGRGYTF.

The chain joins TRBV10-3 to TRBJ2-1; either TRBD1 or TRBD2 may fit D (5 bases each). This CDR3 spans 15 amino acids. Looked up from germline, CDR1 is ENHRY and CDR2 is SYGVKD. V lost 3 bases to trimming and J lost 2 bases, with 11 bases between them. CDR3 sequence (DNA): TGTGCCATCAGTGAAGGGGACCACCCCTACAATGAGCAGTTCTTC. This translates into CAISEGDHPYNEQFF.

This clone has just one count. V usage is TRBV5-6 and J usage is TRBJ2-7; 8 bases are shared with TRBD2. The V gene end was trimmed by 5 bases and the J gene end by 0 bases; junction bases not matched to a gene: 7. Per the germline V gene, CDR1 is SGHDT and CDR2 is YYEEEE. The CDR3 loop spans 15 amino acids. This CDR3 is CASRHQLADSYEQYF. Written as DNA, the CDR3 is TGTGCCAGCAGACACCAACTAGCGGACTCCTACGAGCAGTACTTC.

The CDR3 nucleotides are TGCGCCAGCAGCTGGAAGAGGGGGTGGGGTGAAAAACTGTTTTTT. Protein sequence: CASSWKRGWGEKLFF. The V and J genes are TRBV5-1 and TRBJ1-4, with a possible D match to TRBD1 (6 bases). V was clipped by 3 bases and J by 7 bases, with 16 bases between them. Germline V gene lookup returns CDR1 SGHRS and CDR2 YFSETQ. CDR3 length equals 15 residues.

This sequence joins TRBV19 and TRBJ1-1, with 7 bases that match TRBD1. V lost 5 bases and J lost 5; bases outside the gene matches: 11. CDR1 is LNHDA and CDR2 is SQIVND in the germline V gene (reference sequence). The CDR3 consists of 15 residues. The CDR3 bases are TGTGCCAGTAGTGCCCTCCAGGGGGTAGGGACTGAAGCTTTCTTT. This encodes CASSALQGVGTEAFF.

The chain joins TRBV28 to TRBJ1-2, with D uncertain. Trimming shortened V by 5 bases and J by 4 bases, and 11 bases separated the two germline ends. The CDR3 runs 13 residues. CDR1 and CDR2 from the germline V gene are MDHEN and SYDVKM. CDR3 in amino acids: CASSPSRTYGYTF. CDR3 DNA sequence: TGTGCCAGCAGTCCCTCCCGAACCTATGGCTACACCTTC.

J is TRBJ2-6 and V is TRBV19; TRBD1 is a possible D gene (5 bases). Germline V gene lookup returns CDR1 LNHDA and CDR2 SQIVND (reference sequence). V shed 11 bases and J shed 2 bases, with 10 bases lying between them. The CDR3 is made up of 13 amino acids. CDR3 in amino acids: CAGQGTGANVLTF. The DNA for the CDR3 is TGTGCCGGGCAGGGTACTGGGGCCAACGTCCTGACTTTC.

The CDR3 loop is CASSFGTGGIGYTF. The CDR3 bases are TGTGCCAGCAGTTTTGGGACAGGGGGCATTGGCTACACCTTC. V is TRBV6-5 and J is TRBJ1-2; 12 bases are a match to TRBD1. The V gene's germline CDR1 is MNHEY and CDR2 SVGAGI. There are 14 residues in the CDR3. V trimming: 4 bases; J trimming: 7 bases; junction bases outside the gene matches: 4.

The chain has TRBV19 and TRBJ1-2, with D possibly TRBD1 on 6 matching bases. The V gene's germline CDR1 is LNHDA and CDR2 SQIVND (reference sequence). This CDR3 has 15 residues. Trimming pared 1 base from V and 8 bases from J, leaving 17 bases between. The CDR3 nucleotides are TGTGCCAGTAGTATAGCCAGGACAGCTTCCCTAGGCTACACCTTC. Translated, it gives CASSIARTASLGYTF. The whole variable domain, filled in from reference TRBV19 and TRBJ1-2, reads DGGITQSPKYLFRKEGQNVTLSCEQNLNHDAMYWYRQDPGQGLRLIYYSQIVNDFQKGDIAEGYSVSREKKESFPLTVTSAQKNPTAFYLCASSIARTASLGYTFGSGTRLTVV.

This rearrangement joins TRBV4-2 to TRBJ2-7; TRBD1 aligns across 12 bases. V was pared by 3 bases and J by 5 bases, with 8 bases of the junction left unmatched. Germline V gene lookup returns CDR1 LGHNA and CDR2 YNFKEQ. This CDR3 has 16 residues. The DNA of the CDR3 is TGTGCCAGCAGCCACCGTACCGGGACAGGGGGCAACGAGCAGTACTTC. This translates into CASSHRTGTGGNEQYF.

This chain connects TRBV6-2 or TRBV6-3 to TRBJ1-2; 7 bases match TRBD1. The CDR3 loop spans 14 amino acids. Looked up from germline, CDR1 is MNHEY and CDR2 is SVGEGT. V shed 5 bases, J shed 1 base, and the junction held 4 bases outside the gene matches. The CDR3 region has the DNA TGTGCCAGCAGTCCCGGGACAGTTAACTATGGCTACACCTTC. This codes for CASSPGTVNYGYTF.

CDR3 in DNA: TGCGCCAGCAGCTTGGGGACAGGGGGTACTGAAGCTTTCTTT. This sequence encodes CASSLGTGGTEAFF. This chain joins TRBV5-1 and TRBJ1-1, with 10 positions matching TRBD1. The CDR3 runs 14 residues. Trimming took 0 bases from V and 5 from J; bases not matched to a gene: 1. Germline CDR1 is SGHRS and CDR2 is YFSETQ.

The J gene is TRBJ2-5, the V gene TRBV5-1, with TRBD2 matching over 11 bases. V lost 5 bases and J lost 4; bases outside the gene matches: 7. The germline gives CDR1 SGHRS, CDR2 YFSETQ. CDR3 length equals 15 residues. The DNA of the CDR3 is TGCGCCAGCAGACCTTTACTAGCGGGAGTAGAGACCCAGTACTTC. Protein: CASRPLLAGVETQYF.

V usage is TRBV9 and J usage is TRBJ2-1, with 10 bases aligning to TRBD2. Germline lookup yields CDR1 SGDLS and CDR2 YYNGEE. V dropped 0 bases and J dropped 7; count of bases not matched to a gene: 7. The CDR3 has 16 residues. CDR3 coding DNA: TGTGCCAGCAGCGTAGTCCTAGCGGGAGTGGAGAATGAGCAGTTCTTC. This encodes CASSVVLAGVENEQFF.

CDR3 in DNA: TGTGCCACCGAAAGGACTAGCGGATCCTACGAGCAGTACTTC. It is translated as CATERTSGSYEQYF. The V gene is TRBV6-5, the J gene TRBJ2-7; 10 nucleotides align to TRBD2. Losses at the gene ends were 10 bases for V and 1 base for J; bases not matched to a gene: 7. Germline CDR1 and CDR2: MNHEY and SVGAGI. The CDR3 has 14 residues.

This clone was found a few times. This sequence joins TRBV5-1 and TRBJ1-3, with unresolved D. This CDR3 contains 16 residues. Trimming took off 2 bases at V and 4 bases at J, with 16 bases between the two ends. CDR1 and CDR2 from the germline V gene are SGHRS and YFSETQ. Here the CDR3 DNA reads TGCGCCAGCAGCTTACAGTCCCTGGTTGGGGGAAACACCATATATTTT. The encoded protein is CASSLQSLVGGNTIYF.